By sample share, the clone carrying this T cell receptor beta chain is medium-sized. Its antigen is not known. In the original processing: For papillary thyroid cancer, a distant-metastasis classifier was constructed from CDR3 differences observed across clinicopathological groups. With MiXCR, TCRdb called clones anew from the PCR reads. These V and J calls originate from TCRdb's pipeline instead of the authors' own analysis. The data contain 20,000 to 25,000 clones, less than 45% of them singletons. The record originates from a study of metastatic and nonmetastatic thyroid tumors. Study as a whole: Across peripheral blood and tumor or nodule tissue samples taken from malignant and benign thyroid patients, the repertoires were compared with one another.

Thyroid surgery was performed in patients who had received no treatment beforehand. The CDR3 sequence is 15 residues long. Germline V lookup: CDR1 SGHAT, CDR2 FQNNGV. With 2 bases removed from V and 2 bases from J, the gap between germline ends came to 13 bases. Study-wide findings and caveats: Reportedly, malignant thyroid tumors had significantly higher TCR beta diversity than benign nodules, in blood and tumor.

The sequence derives from a male donor with papillary thyroid cancer or a benign thyroid nodule (not recorded which). Some clones in this sample may be carry-over from other donors' samples. Sequencing used blood. This chain connects TRBV11-2 to TRBJ2-7, with D possibly TRBD1 on 5 matching bases. The CDR3 DNA sequence: TGTGCCAGCAGCTTAAGCAGGGTCGAGACCTACGAGCAGTACTTC. Protein: CASSLSRVETYEQYF.